The sequence of this T cell receptor beta chain was determined in a study of CD8 T cells in ankylosing spondylitis. Findings and caveats of the study: Reports of some motif variants in reactive arthritis synovial fluid and blood predate this one. Reportedly, disease-linked clones are significantly enriched in ankylosing spondylitis patients' matched synovial fluid.

Trimming cost V 1 base and J 10 bases, with 12 bases left between them. Germline CDR1 reads SGHTA; CDR2 reads FQGNSA. The length of the CDR3 is 13 residues. Details on this clonotype: Antigen: not known.

TCRdb itself ran the 5' RACE reads through MiXCR, one entry per CDR3 protein. The profile covers 250,000 to 350,000 distinct CDR3 sequences, with over 15% appearing a single time and 7.5% to 9% taken by the ten largest. The TCR originated in a male donor with ankylosing spondylitis or in good health (not recorded which). Sequenced material: blood, either unsorted or a sorted T cell fraction (not recorded which). The rearrangement uses TRBV7-2 and TRBJ2-3; perhaps TRBD1 as D (5 bases). The CDR3 bases are TGTGCCAGCAGCTTAGAGGACATACAGGCGCAGTATTTT. It translates to CASSLEDIQAQYF.